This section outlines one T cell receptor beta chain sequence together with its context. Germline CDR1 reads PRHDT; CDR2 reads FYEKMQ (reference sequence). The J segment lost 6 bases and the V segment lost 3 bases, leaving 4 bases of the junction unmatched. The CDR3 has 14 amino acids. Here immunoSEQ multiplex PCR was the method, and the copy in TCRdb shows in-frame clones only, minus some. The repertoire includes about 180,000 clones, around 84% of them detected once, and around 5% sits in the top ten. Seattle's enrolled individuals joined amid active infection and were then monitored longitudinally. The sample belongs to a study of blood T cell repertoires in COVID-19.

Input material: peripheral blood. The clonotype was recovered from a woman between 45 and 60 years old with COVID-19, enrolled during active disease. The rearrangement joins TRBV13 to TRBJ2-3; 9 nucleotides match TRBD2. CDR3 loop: CASSLGGGADTQYF. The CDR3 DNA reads TGTGCCAGCAGCTTGGGCGGGGGGGCTGATACGCAGTATTTT.